This T cell receptor (beta chain) was identified in a study of T cells and copy number aberrations in small-cell lung cancer (dated by TCRdb to about 2021). In terms of the full investigation: To relate T cell metrics to mutations and copy number aberrations, the same tumor regions underwent both TCR repertoire sequencing and whole-exome sequencing. Tumor TCR data were available for over 16 patients, and roughly 14 patients had TCR data from both tumor and normal tissue.

V and J are truncated by 4 bases and 0 bases respectively, leaving an intervening sequence of 6 bases. The CDR3, from cysteine to phenylalanine, totals 13 residues. The read is trimmed to its CDR3 DNA, 39 bases read in frame from base 1. The germline V gene gives CDR1 as SNHLY and CDR2 as FYNNEI. For this clone: Which antigen it targets is not known. No base-level quality is on record; no much larger clone is a single base apart.

Broader findings and caveats from the paper: Tumors had lower T-cell density, richness and clonality than adjacent lung tissue, but the difference in density was not significant. All specimens consisted of formalin-fixed paraffin-embedded tissue, which is known to introduce sequencing artifacts. Because surgical resection is uncommon in small-cell lung cancer, the study was limited by a small sample size, and the findings need validation.

Patients with limited-stage small-cell lung cancer who underwent surgical resection in Hangzhou, China, between the late 2000s and the early 2020s were included as donors. All donors had upfront surgery without preoperative chemotherapy or radiotherapy, and none received immunotherapy before or after surgery. In the sequenced cohort of 19 patients, every patient was either a smoker or a heavy second-hand smoker. Adjacent normal lung tissue was taken at least 2 cm away from the tumor margin, and two pathologists confirmed morphologically that the tissue was free of malignant cells. Multi-region TCR-beta sequencing of resected limited-stage small-cell lung cancers and of tumor-adjacent lung tissue was performed to characterize T cell repertoire heterogeneity. The AllPrep DNA/RNA FFPE Kit (Qiagen) was used to extract genomic DNA from FFPE tissue. The immunoSEQ hsTCRB Kit was used with multiplexed V- and J-gene primers to amplify TCR-beta CDR3 regions from genomic DNA. Unique DNA barcodes were added in a second PCR, and the samples were pooled together with one negative control and one positive control. An Illumina MiSeq running a 150-cycle paired-end protocol was used to sequence the pooled TCR-beta libraries. The source study handled its data this way. Adaptive Biotechnologies processed the raw sequencing data and produced a report containing normalized, annotated TCR-beta repertoires. T-cell density was calculated by normalizing TCR-beta templates to usable DNA, with usable DNA estimated through amplification of housekeeping genes. Richness was the count of unique rearrangements, and clonality was defined as 1 minus Pielou's evenness. What TCRdb holds here is the immuneACCESS table cut down to in-frame rearrangements. Part of the clones is not present; checked against another copy, under half of the missing clones reflect an unresolved V gene, and the others are unexplained. Clonal size and the V and J genes are those of that table, whereas D and trimming came from the DNA. The sample records around 9,600 clones, approximately 79% of which are singletons. The top ten hold under 35% of the sample.

The receptor comes from a man in his sixties with small cell lung cancer. The chain was built from TRBV2 and TRBJ1-2, with the D gene not clear enough to name. The sequenced sample consisted of normal tissue next to the tumor. The CDR3 protein is CASSGHPNYGYTF. The sequenced DNA: TGTGCCAGCAGTGGACACCCTAACTATGGCTACACCTTC.